The 26 T cell receptor beta chains listed next were all sequenced from one sample in a study of T cell responses to AZD1222 COVID-19 vaccine. The method was immunoSEQ multiplex PCR; TCRdb's version includes in-frame clones alone and lacks a portion of them. Of about 110,000 clones detected, about 89% appear once; the ten largest clones hold roughly 6.5%. Material: peripheral blood, obtained on day 0 of AZD1222 vaccination. These receptors were collected from an adult in good health.

The CDR3 nucleotides read TGTGCCAGCTATGATCGACAGGGCTACAATGAGCAGTTCTTC. Its translation: CASYDRQGYNEQFF. The chain carries TRBV2 and TRBJ2-1; 7 nucleotides match TRBD1. Germline CDR1 and CDR2: SNHLY and FYNNEI. Trimming at V came to 8 bases and at J to 3 bases, leaving 7 bases not matched to a gene. This CDR3 spans 14 amino acids.

The rearrangement joins TRBV10-3 to TRBJ1-4; the match to TRBD1 covers 11 bases. Germline values: CDR1 ENHRY, CDR2 SYGVKD. This CDR3 comprises 19 residues. V lost 11 bases and J lost 5; bases outside the gene matches: 22. The CDR3 spells CAPGAGQGAKVEENEKLFF. The CDR3 DNA reads as TGTGCCCCAGGGGCAGGACAGGGGGCGAAAGTCGAGGAGAATGAAAAACTGTTTTTT.

V and J are TRBV19 and TRBJ1-1; D call uncertain. V lost 7 bases to trimming and J lost 1 base, with 4 bases between them. The germline gives CDR1 LNHDA, CDR2 SQIVND (reference sequence). The length of the CDR3 is 11 residues. The CDR3 reads CASKENTEAFF. The DNA for the CDR3 is TGTGCCAGTAAAGAGAACACTGAAGCTTTCTTT.

This chain connects TRBV28 to TRBJ2-5, with 7 bases lining up with TRBD1. The CDR3 sequence is 16 residues long. Germline V gene sequence: CDR1 MDHEN, CDR2 SYDVKM. V was pared by 5 bases and J by 5 bases, with 14 bases of the junction left unmatched. CDR3 loop: CASSQSTGFDVETQYF. CDR3 nucleotides: TGTGCCAGCAGTCAATCGACAGGGTTTGATGTGGAGACCCAGTACTTC. Complete variable domain (other parts from reference TRBV28 and TRBJ2-5): DVKVTQSSRYLVKRTGEKVFLECVQDMDHENMFWYRQDPGLGLRLIYFSYDVKMKEKGDIPEGYSVSREKKERFSLILESASTNQTSMYLCASSQSTGFDVETQYFGPGTRLLVL.

This chain joins TRBV5-1 and TRBJ1-4; a weak D match, TRBD1 (5 bases). The CDR3 totals 16 residues. The germline V and J ends were trimmed by 0 bases and 0 bases, with 9 bases remaining between them. Germline CDR1 SGHRS, CDR2 YFSETQ. The CDR3 nucleotides are TGCGCCAGCAGCTTGGGACAGAGTGCAACTAATGAAAAACTGTTTTTT. Translated, it gives CASSLGQSATNEKLFF. The complete variable domain, with remaining parts taken from reference TRBV5-1 and TRBJ1-4, reads KAGVTQTPRYLIKTRGQQVTLSCSPISGHRSVSWYQQTPGQGLQFLFEYFSETQRNKGNFPGRFSGRQFSNSRSEMNVSTLELGDSALYLCASSLGQSATNEKLFFGSGTQLSVL.

The rearrangement joins TRBV5-4 to TRBJ1-6; 8 bases line up with TRBD1. This CDR3 has 14 amino acids. V trimming: 0 bases; J trimming: 10 bases; junction bases outside the gene matches: 3. CDR1 and CDR2 (germline): SGHNT, YYREEE (reference sequence). Here the CDR3 reads CASSLDRGISPLHF. CDR3 DNA sequence: TGTGCCAGCAGCTTGGACAGGGGGATCTCACCCCTCCACTTT.

The chain couples TRBV3-1 (or the pseudogene TRBV3-2) to TRBJ2-1; D unresolved. This CDR3 contains 17 residues. The germline V gene encodes CDR1 LGHDT and CDR2 YNNKEL (reference sequence). V was pared by 1 base and J by 2 bases, with 15 bases between. The CDR3 coding sequence is TGTGCCAGCAGCCAAGTGTCCTGGGTGACCCCCTACAATGAGCAGTTCTTC. Amino acids: CASSQVSWVTPYNEQFF.

The sample holds a few counts of this clone. The chain couples TRBV10-3 to TRBJ2-1, with 10 bases lining up with TRBD1. This CDR3 is built from 14 residues. Germline V CDR1 and CDR2: ENHRY, SYGVKD. Unmatched junction bases numbered 9, after V lost 7 bases and J lost 9 bases. This chain's CDR3 is CAIKDRGQDGEQFF. The CDR3 DNA reads as TGTGCCATCAAAGACAGGGGGCAGGACGGTGAGCAGTTCTTC.

The chain employs TRBV10-3 and TRBJ2-7, with 10 positions matching TRBD1. V lost 10 bases to trimming and J lost 7 bases; unmatched junction nucleotides: 10. The CDR3 spans 13 residues. Germline CDR1 and CDR2: ENHRY and SYGVKD. The CDR3 DNA sequence: TGTGCCACTAGGACAGGGGGAAGGCGAGAGCAGTACTTC. This sequence encodes CATRTGGRREQYF.

This chain connects TRBV18 to TRBJ1-3, with unresolved D. The V gene's germline CDR1 is KGHSH and CDR2 LQKENI. The CDR3 spans 14 residues. Trimming removed 3 bases at V and 5 bases at J, with 11 bases between. For the CDR3, the DNA is TGTGCCAGCTCACCCCCCGGCTTGAGAAACACCATATATTTT. It specifies CASSPPGLRNTIYF. Full variable domain (remainder filled in from reference TRBV18 and TRBJ1-3): NAGVMQNPRHLVRRRGQEARLRCSPMKGHSHVYWYRQLPEEGLKFMVYLQKENIIDESGMPKERFSAEFPKEGPSILRIQQVVRGDSAAYFCASSPPGLRNTIYFGEGSWLTVV.

This chain connects TRBV18 to TRBJ2-7; D not resolved. V was trimmed by 10 bases and J by 1 base, leaving 14 bases between them. Per the germline V gene, CDR1 is KGHSH and CDR2 is LQKENI. The CDR3 consists of 13 residues. The CDR3 bases are TGTGCCACCGGCCGCGGAGATTCCTACGAGCAGTACTTC. It yields the protein CATGRGDSYEQYF.

V and J are TRBV19 and TRBJ1-5; TRBD1 is a possible D gene (5 bases). Germline V gene data show CDR1 as LNHDA and CDR2 as SQIVND (reference sequence). V lost 7 bases and J lost 2, with 9 bases in between. The CDR3 is 13 amino acids. CDR3 sequence: CASTGTGNQPQHF. In nucleotides, the CDR3 is TGTGCCAGTACAGGGACGGGCAATCAGCCCCAGCATTTT.

The V gene is TRBV7-2, the J gene TRBJ2-1; 9 bases are a match to TRBD2. The V gene end was trimmed by 1 base and the J gene end by 2 bases; junction bases not matched to a gene: 9. This CDR3 region has 18 residues. Germline assignment: CDR1 SGHTA and CDR2 FQGNSA. CDR3 amino acids: CASSLEGVAGGPYNEQFF. CDR3 coding DNA: TGTGCCAGCAGCTTAGAGGGGGTTGCGGGAGGGCCCTACAATGAGCAGTTCTTC.

The J gene is TRBJ1-2, the V gene TRBV6-5; unclear D gene. Trimming removed 10 bases from V and 4 bases from J, with 10 bases in between. The CDR3 extends over 11 amino acids. Germline lookup yields CDR1 MNHEY and CDR2 SVGAGI. The CDR3: CAIEGIYGYTF. In nucleotides, the CDR3 is TGTGCCATCGAAGGAATCTATGGCTACACCTTC.

The rearrangement joins TRBV28 to TRBJ1-2; D is possibly TRBD1 (5 bases). The CDR3 spans 16 residues. Between the trimmed V and J ends, which lost 5 bases and 2 bases, there was a span of 18 bases. Germline CDR1 reads MDHEN; CDR2 reads SYDVKM. CDR3 sequence: CASSLPRDGGNYGYTF. The CDR3 DNA reads TGTGCCAGCAGTCTCCCCCGGGACGGAGGCAACTATGGCTACACCTTC.

The chain is built from TRBV4-2 and TRBJ2-2, with 9 nucleotides matching TRBD1. Germline CDR1 and CDR2: LGHNA and YNFKEQ. J lost 5 bases, V lost 4 bases, and 5 bases had no gene match. The CDR3 length is 15 residues. In DNA form, the CDR3 reads TGTGCCAGCAGCCCTGGGACAGGGCCAACCGGGGAGCTGTTTTTT. Encoded protein: CASSPGTGPTGELFF.

The V and J genes are TRBV20-1 and TRBJ1-6; tentatively, D is TRBD1 (5 bases). Deletions cut 3 bases from V and 14 bases from J, with 11 bases between. From germline, CDR1 is DFQATT and CDR2 SNEGSKA (reference sequence). The CDR3 has 11 residues. The CDR3 bases are TGCAGTGCTAGGGATGTGGGGGCCCTCCACTTT. Translation: CSARDVGALHF.

V and J are TRBV30 and TRBJ2-1; 14 nucleotides match TRBD2. Germline CDR1 reads GTSNPN; CDR2 reads SVGIG (reference sequence). After removal of 2 bases from V and 9 bases from J, the junction contained 9 bases not matched to a gene. CDR3 length: 16 residues. The CDR3 sequence is CAWSNPGTSGSGEQFF. In DNA form, the CDR3 reads TGTGCCTGGAGTAACCCGGGGACTAGCGGGAGTGGTGAGCAGTTCTTC.

The chain carries TRBV5-1 and TRBJ1-2; D may be TRBD1 (6 bases). The length of the CDR3 is 13 residues. The germline gives CDR1 SGHRS, CDR2 YFSETQ. V lost 4 bases to trimming and J lost 2 bases, with 9 bases between them. Here the CDR3 DNA reads TGCGCCAGCAGCGATCAGGGGAACTATGGCTACACCTTC. Its translation is CASSDQGNYGYTF.

The gene calls are TRBV4-3 and TRBJ1-3, with unresolved D. Trimming pared 4 bases from V and 0 bases from J, leaving 10 bases between. Looked up from germline, CDR1 is LGHNA and CDR2 is YSLEER. There are 15 residues in the CDR3. For the CDR3, the DNA is TGCGCCAGCAGCCCCCAGGTTGTCTCTGGAAACACCATATATTTT. It is translated as CASSPQVVSGNTIYF.

V and J are TRBV13 and TRBJ1-5, with a weak D call TRBD1 (6 bases). This CDR3 is 13 amino acids long. Germline V lookup: CDR1 PRHDT, CDR2 FYEKMQ (reference sequence). Trimming removed 5 bases from V and 5 bases from J, with 10 bases in between. In nucleotides, the CDR3 is TGTGCCAGCAGCAGGGGGGTGGATCAGCCCCAGCATTTT. This sequence encodes CASSRGVDQPQHF.

This chain uses TRBV6-2 or TRBV6-3 with TRBJ2-7, with 7 bases identical to TRBD2. The trim removed 5 bases at V and 3 bases at J, leaving 10 bases unmatched. Germline V lookup: CDR1 MNHEY, CDR2 SVGEGT. CDR3 length: 15 amino acids. The CDR3 bases are TGTGCCAGCAGTATTCAGTGGGAGGGCAACTACGAGCAGTACTTC. Translated: CASSIQWEGNYEQYF.

A single count supports this clone. V gene TRBV14 combines with J gene TRBJ2-7, with a possible D match to TRBD2 (6 bases). The germline V gene has CDR1 SGHDN and CDR2 FVKESK. Deletions cut 3 bases from V and 3 bases from J, with 18 bases between. This CDR3 contains 16 residues. CDR3 nucleotides: TGTGCCAGCAGCCAGAGGGGCGGACTAATGGGCTACGAGCAGTACTTC. Residues: CASSQRGGLMGYEQYF. Complete variable domain (other parts from reference TRBV14 and TRBJ2-7): EAGVTQFPSHSVIEKGQTVTLRCDPISGHDNLYWYRRVMGKEIKFLLHFVKESKQDESGMPNNRFLAERTGGTYSTLKVQPAELEDSGVYFCASSQRGGLMGYEQYFGPGTRLTVT.

The genes are TRBV19 and TRBJ1-2; weak D call: TRBD1 (5 bases). The CDR3 length is 14 residues. In germline, CDR1 is LNHDA, CDR2 SQIVND (reference sequence). CDR3 region: CGELYRTPGYGYTF. DNA for the CDR3: TGTGGGGAACTTTACAGGACCCCTGGGTATGGCTACACCTTC.

The V gene is TRBV5-1, the J gene TRBJ2-7; the D gene is possibly TRBD1 (5 bases). Germline CDR1 reads SGHRS; CDR2 reads YFSETQ. Trimming pared 1 base from V and 7 bases from J, leaving 12 bases between. The CDR3 extends over 13 amino acids. CDR3 residues: CASSLPQGREQYF. CDR3 nucleotide sequence: TGCGCCAGCAGCTTGCCCCAGGGCAGGGAGCAGTACTTC.

The CDR3 spells CASSRGPATDTQYF. The DNA for the CDR3 is TGTGCCAGTAGTAGGGGGCCCGCCACAGATACGCAGTATTTT. The V gene is TRBV19, the J gene TRBJ2-3, with D perhaps matching TRBD1 (6 bases). This CDR3 has 14 amino acids. Germline lookup yields CDR1 LNHDA and CDR2 SQIVND (reference sequence). The V end lost 4 bases, the J end lost 2 bases, and 10 bases lay between the germline ends.